The T cell receptor (beta chain) under discussion was sequenced for a study of cytomegalovirus exposure and HLA in healthy donors. Per germline, CDR1 SGHDN and CDR2 FVKESK. This CDR3 comprises 18 residues. The J segment lost 3 bases and the V segment lost 3 bases, leaving 9 bases of the junction unmatched. Amplification used 60 Vbeta primers and 13 Jbeta primers. Libraries were prepared by immunoSEQ multiplex PCR; TCRdb keeps only in-frame clonotypes and omits some of them. Altogether about 150,000 clones are present, roughly 75% being singletons, with the ten largest covering about 1.3%. Sequencing used PBMCs. The receptor comes from a man between 18 and 35 years old in good health and CMV-seronegative. The V call is TRBV14, the J call TRBJ2-2; 11 bases are a match to TRBD2. CDR3 in amino acids: CASSQGTSGSTYTGELFF. The DNA of the CDR3 is TGTGCCAGCAGCCAGGGCACTAGCGGGAGCACTTACACCGGGGAGCTGTTTTTT.